The rows below give T cell receptor beta chains drawn from one sample of a study of cytomegalovirus exposure and HLA in healthy donors. Some clones are missing from TCRdb's copy, which holds only in-frame ones; the method was immunoSEQ multiplex PCR. This table has about 60,000 clones, about 82% appearing once. The source material was PBMCs. The receptors here all came from a man aged 30 to 39 in good health and CMV-seronegative. CDR3s leave out the opening cysteine and the closing phenylalanine or tryptophan.

v_call	cdr3_aa
TRBV7-7	ASSPTSGPYNEQF
TRBV6-1	ASRSTGTYGYT
TRBV6-1	ASTGVDVEKLF
TRBV7-2	ASSAGTLDYGYT
TRBV5-4	ASSGDRVNTEAF
TRBV30	AWTVPLEAPLSGNTIY
TRBV7-2	ASSSRGSGSNEQY
TRBV7-8	ASSIITGVGTEAF
TRBV30	AWSVSHTSAVPY
TRBV16	ASSQRTGFSYEQY
TRBV19	ASSMDSPPRDGYT
TRBV29-1	SVKDSRYVLEQY
TRBV27	ASSQTGGSYEQY
TRBV5-6	VSKEIGTANNGYT
TRBV7-9	ASSPSTSGNTYEQY
TRBV6-6	ASSQKGLAVSYEQY
TRBV7-2	ASSLSGTSGILGDTQY
TRBV5-6	ASSLAAGPSYEQY
TRBV5-6	ASSSQGKEDYEQY
TRBV19	ASSTDRDREQY
TRBV19	ASSIVGAGNEQF
TRBV18	ASSGESTGELF
TRBV27	ASSLRTAFFSYEQY
TRBV4-3	ASSPRETTVREKLF
TRBV11-2	ASSLSRSQPQH
TRBV4-2	ASSQDLDRASYGYT
TRBV4-1	ASSQERGLKDEQF
TRBV9	ASSGFESLNTEAF
TRBV5-1	ASSLAGGGGYEQY
TRBV6-1	ASSGYLGGSRTDTQY
TRBV28	ASSLYGTVNQPQH
TRBV5-4	ASSLEGRNTEAF
TRBV2	ASSTQGTSYNEQF
TRBV30	ALPGQTGNTIY
TRBV28	ASSFTITRDRGHNTEAF
TRBV28	ASNPTDQVETQY
TRBV5-4	AVGAGDNYGYT
TRBV2	ASRPGAESNYGYT
TRBV5-4	ASSLEQHNEQF
TRBV28	AVGGAPKGTYGYT
TRBV27	ASSFAGVGGETQY
TRBV7-9	ASSFGTGGNEQF
TRBV19	ASSILSGPSSYNEQF
TRBV4-1	ASSQTDFSGNTIY
TRBV28	ASSFQGDEKLF
TRBV28	ASSLGDRNTEAF
TRBV5-1	ASSLTGHSYEQY
TRBV6-1	ASSEALRQGPHYGYT